This TCR beta chain was identified during a study of blood T cell repertoires in COVID-19. Whole-study context: There were acute and convalescent COVID-19 samples, and they came from the United States, Italy and Spain. PBMCs, B-cell-depleted T cells, or T cells were the source of the cDNA or gDNA that made up the material.

Germline CDR1 MDHEN, CDR2 SYDVKM. Trimming took off 7 bases at V and 3 bases at J, with 9 bases between the two ends. CDR3 size: 12 residues. Assay used: immunoSEQ multiplex PCR; TCRdb lists only in-frame clones, some missing. The sample has 150,000 to 200,000 clones; 70% to 90% are singletons. Sample: peripheral blood. The chain joins TRBV28 to TRBJ1-1; perhaps TRBD1 as D (6 bases). This clonotype was obtained from a man aged 60-69 years with acute or convalescent COVID-19. This CDR3 reads CASTGVYTEAFF. The CDR3 bases are TGTGCCAGCACAGGGGTTTACACTGAAGCTTTCTTT.